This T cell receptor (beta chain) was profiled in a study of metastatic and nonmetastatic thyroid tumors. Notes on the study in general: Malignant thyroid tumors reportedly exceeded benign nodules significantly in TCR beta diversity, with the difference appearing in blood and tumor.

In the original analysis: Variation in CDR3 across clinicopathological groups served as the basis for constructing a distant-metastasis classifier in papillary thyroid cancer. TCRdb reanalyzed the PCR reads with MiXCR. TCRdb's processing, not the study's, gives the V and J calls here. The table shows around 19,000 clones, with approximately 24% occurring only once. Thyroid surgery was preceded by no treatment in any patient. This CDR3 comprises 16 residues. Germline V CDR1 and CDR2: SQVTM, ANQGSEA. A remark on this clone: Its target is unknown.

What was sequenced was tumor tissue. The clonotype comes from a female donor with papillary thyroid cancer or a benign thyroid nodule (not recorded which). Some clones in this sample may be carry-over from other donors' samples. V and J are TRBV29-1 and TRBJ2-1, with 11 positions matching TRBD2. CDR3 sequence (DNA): TGCACCGTAATTAACATGGGGACTAGCGGCCACAATGAGCAGTTCTTC. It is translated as CTVINMGTSGHNEQFF.